The TCR beta chain under discussion was sequenced for a study of blood T cell repertoires in COVID-19 (dated by TCRdb to about 2020). Background on the whole study: Collaborator samples came from the United States, Italy and Spain and covered acute and convalescent phases of COVID-19. The material from the prospective study consisted of cDNA or gDNA derived from T cells, B-cell-depleted T cells, or PBMCs. The dataset comprised deeply sampled blood TCRbeta repertoires from subjects exposed to, actively infected with, or recovered from COVID-19. A freely available public database, intended as a resource for researchers studying the immune response to SARS-CoV-2, is where the repertoires were released. Samples were obtained from the ongoing ImmuneRACE study (first 160 participants) and from about 1,300 subjects provided by 6 global collaborators. Sample metadata almost always included a de-identified subject ID, COVID-19 status, age in years and sex. Where available, HLA class I and class II types were obtained from metadata supplied by the sample provider rather than from assay-based typing. Broad study findings and their caveats: Clinical and demographic metadata were provided uncurated, with the amount varying by source and participant.

The immunoSEQ Assay, a bias-controlled multiplex PCR, was used to amplify TCRbeta CDR3 regions from genomic DNA. The authors processed their data as follows. Within the assay, amplification of reference gene primers was used to estimate how many nucleated cells each sample contained. Sequence reads were collapsed and filtered to measure the absolute abundance of every unique TCRbeta CDR3 rearrangement. For each sample, productive Simpson clonality was calculated as the square root of Simpson's diversity index across productive rearrangements. Sourced from immuneACCESS, this table was stored by TCRdb with only in-frame sequences that have V and J called. A share of the clones is absent; for the studies checked, an unresolved V gene accounts for under half, and the remainder has no known explanation. That table gives V, J and clone size, and the DNA gave D and trimming. This sample holds more than 150,000 clones; around 73% were observed only once. The ten largest account for around 15% of the sample.

Via the germline V gene, CDR1 is SGHRS and CDR2 YFSETQ. The CDR3, cysteine through phenylalanine, is 15 amino acids long. Only the CDR3 portion is preserved as DNA: 45 bases, with reading frame beginning at the first base. V and J are trimmed by 5 bases and 6 bases, and the gene matches miss 10 bases of the junction. This clone was detected once. Its antigen is currently not known. The sample holds no much larger clone one base away, and base qualities are not on file. In the prospective study, participants were about 18 to 95 years old, resided in 24 geographic areas of the United States, and were enrolled through a virtual design. In the prospective study, participants were assigned to cohorts based on the clinical history participants reported in a screening survey and a study questionnaire. Recovered participants in ImmuneRACE Cohort 3 were defined by two consecutive negative NP/OP PCR tests, clearance by a healthcare professional, or resolution of symptoms. Each participant in the prospective study had whole blood, serum and a nasopharyngeal or oropharyngeal swab collected by mobile phlebotomists. Participants in the prospective study had the option to provide additional blood draws and questionnaires over a 2-month period. Before DNA extraction, prospective study blood samples were shipped either frozen or at room temperature.

The receptor chain draws on TRBV5-1 and TRBJ2-7; TRBD2 lines up with 11 middle nucleotides. This sequence was found in a woman aged 50 to 60 who had recovered from COVID-19. The sequenced material came from PBMCs or T cells enriched from blood (not recorded which). The nucleotides are TGCGCCAGCAGTTTAACTAGCGGGAGTTTAGGCGAGCAGTACTTC. Translated, this gives CASSLTSGSLGEQYF.